The 27 T cell receptor beta chains below were found in one sample sequenced in a study of blood T cell repertoires in COVID-19. TCRdb's copy holds only in-frame clones and misses some; the assay was immunoSEQ multiplex PCR. In the table there are more than 45,000 clones, about 80% of which are singletons. Sequences were obtained from peripheral blood. The receptors here all came from an older woman with acute or convalescent COVID-19.

V is TRBV2 and J is TRBJ1-6; 8 bases map to TRBD1. Trimming at V came to 5 bases and at J to 6 bases, leaving 6 bases not matched to a gene. Looked up from germline, CDR1 is SNHLY and CDR2 is FYNNEI. CDR3 length equals 15 residues. DNA of the CDR3: TGTGCCAGCAGTACCGGGACAGGACTTAATTCACCCCTCCACTTT. Its translation: CASSTGTGLNSPLHF.

This clone has a single count. This chain connects TRBV11-1 to TRBJ1-1, with D perhaps TRBD1 (5 bases). The CDR3 length is 13 residues. The germline V and J ends were trimmed by 5 bases and 10 bases, with 17 bases remaining between them. Germline CDR1 SGHAT, CDR2 FQDESV (reference sequence). The CDR3 DNA reads as TGTGCCAGCAGCACCACAGGCTCCAAGGTAGCTTTCTTT. It is translated as CASSTTGSKVAFF.

This clone was counted a single time. The chain uses TRBV9 and TRBJ2-1; D possibly corresponds to TRBD2 (5 bases). The CDR3 is 14 residues long. The V gene lost 0 bases and the J gene lost 4 bases, with 8 bases spanning the gap. The V gene's germline CDR1 is SGDLS and CDR2 YYNGEE. CDR3 sequence reads: CASSVDGVYNEQFF. CDR3 DNA: TGTGCCAGCAGCGTAGACGGGGTTTACAATGAGCAGTTCTTC.

The genes are TRBV7-3 and TRBJ1-6; D gene ambiguous. This CDR3 spans 13 amino acids. Trimming removed 2 bases at V and 8 bases at J, with 7 bases between. Germline loops: CDR1 SGHTA, CDR2 FQGTGA. This CDR3 is CASSLARDSPLHF. As DNA, the CDR3 is TGTGCCAGCAGCTTAGCGAGGGATTCACCCCTCCACTTT.

The CDR3 spells CAWSVLGGGYNEQFF. CDR3 in DNA: TGTGCCTGGAGTGTCTTGGGGGGGGGATACAATGAGCAGTTCTTC. The chain carries TRBV30 and TRBJ2-1; 7 nucleotides agree with TRBD2. Germline CDR1 and CDR2: GTSNPN and SVGIG (reference sequence). The V and J ends lost 0 bases and 4 bases, in that order; junction bases with no gene match: 6. The CDR3 totals 15 residues.

The rearrangement uses TRBV27 and TRBJ1-2, with D possibly matching TRBD1 (6 bases). This CDR3 comprises 15 residues. V shed 3 bases and J shed 7 bases, with 18 bases lying between them. Germline loops: CDR1 MNHEY, CDR2 SMNVEV (reference sequence). CDR3 loop: CASSFSREQGSGYTF. Here the CDR3 DNA reads TGTGCCAGCAGTTTTAGTAGGGAACAGGGAAGTGGCTACACCTTC.

This chain links TRBV30 with TRBJ2-2, with 7 bases identical to TRBD2. Germline V gene sequence: CDR1 GTSNPN, CDR2 SVGIG (reference sequence). Unmatched junction bases numbered 3, after V lost 2 bases and J lost 6 bases. The CDR3 consists of 13 residues. DNA for the CDR3: TGTGCCTGGAGTCGGGGGGTTGCCGGGGAGCTGTTTTTT. The encoded protein is CAWSRGVAGELFF.

This chain joins TRBV7-3 and TRBJ2-1; D unclear. The germline V gene has CDR1 SGHTA and CDR2 FQGTGA. V lost 2 bases and J lost 3, with 14 bases in between. This CDR3 has 16 residues. CDR3 nucleotides: TGTGCCAGCAGCTTAGATAAGAACGGTTACTACAATGAGCAGTTCTTC. Amino acids: CASSLDKNGYYNEQFF.

The rearrangement uses TRBV3-1 (or the pseudogene TRBV3-2) and TRBJ1-2; weak D call: TRBD1 (6 bases). V lost 4 bases to trimming and J lost 5 bases, with 8 bases between them. The CDR3 consists of 12 residues. Looked up from germline, CDR1 is LGHDT and CDR2 is YNNKEL (reference sequence). CDR3: CASSLQGYGYTF. Here the CDR3 DNA reads TGTGCCAGCAGCCTACAGGGATATGGCTACACCTTC.

This chain links TRBV6-5 with TRBJ1-6; D is ambiguous. In germline, CDR1 is MNHEY, CDR2 SVGAGI. The CDR3 runs 16 residues. The V gene lost 0 bases and the J gene lost 6 bases, with 12 bases spanning the gap. The CDR3 region has the DNA TGTGCCAGCAGTTACTCGGGCGAGACACCTAATTCACCCCTCCACTTT. It specifies CASSYSGETPNSPLHF.

DNA for the CDR3: TGTGCCAGCAGTGTACTGGGTCCGGGCACTGAAGCTTTCTTT. It codes for CASSVLGPGTEAFF. This chain uses TRBV25-1 with TRBJ1-1; D not certain. Between the trimmed V and J ends, which lost 4 bases and 4 bases, there was a span of 13 bases. This CDR3 contains 14 residues. CDR1 and CDR2 (germline): MGHDK, SYGVNS.

The chain links TRBV2 to TRBJ2-7; TRBD1 aligns across 9 bases. Losses at the gene ends were 6 bases for V and 5 bases for J; bases not matched to a gene: 8. Germline loops: CDR1 SNHLY, CDR2 FYNNEI. The CDR3 spans 14 residues. In DNA, the CDR3 is TGTGCCAGCAGGCAAGACAGGGGGGTGGACGAGCAGTACTTC. Translating it yields CASRQDRGVDEQYF. Full variable domain (outside the CDR3, taken from reference TRBV2 and TRBJ2-7): EPEVTQTPSHQVTQMGQEVILRCVPISNHLYFYWYRQILGQKVEFLVSFYNNEISEKSEIFDDQFSVERPDGSNFTLKIRSTKLEDSAMYFCASRQDRGVDEQYFGPGTRLTVT.

V and J are TRBV27 and TRBJ1-6; the D is unclear. Germline loops: CDR1 MNHEY, CDR2 SMNVEV (reference sequence). Trimming shortened V by 5 bases and J by 6 bases, and 14 bases separated the two germline ends. The CDR3 contains 15 residues. The CDR3 sequence: CASSILLKANSPLHF. CDR3 nucleotide sequence: TGTGCCAGCAGTATCTTATTAAAAGCTAATTCACCCCTCCACTTT.

The chain employs TRBV19 and TRBJ2-7; 8 nucleotides agree with TRBD2. The CDR3 extends over 14 amino acids. In germline, CDR1 is LNHDA, CDR2 SQIVND (reference sequence). The V gene end was trimmed by 4 bases and the J gene end by 2 bases; junction bases not matched to a gene: 4. The CDR3 here is CASSTSGLTYEQYF. The CDR3 DNA reads TGTGCCAGTAGTACTAGCGGGTTAACCTACGAGCAGTACTTC.

The rearrangement links TRBV30 to TRBJ2-7; a weak D match, TRBD2 (5 bases). Looked up from germline, CDR1 is GTSNPN and CDR2 is SVGIG (reference sequence). The CDR3 loop spans 14 amino acids. With 2 bases removed from V and 1 base from J, the gap between germline ends came to 12 bases. CDR3 DNA sequence: TGTGCCTGGAGTCGCCCGCCGGGGTCCTACGAGCAGTACTTC. Its translation is CAWSRPPGSYEQYF.

The chain employs TRBV3-1 (or the pseudogene TRBV3-2) and TRBJ2-1; D is unresolved. V dropped 1 base and J dropped 2 bases, with 9 bases sitting between them. Germline V gene data show CDR1 as LGHDT and CDR2 as YNNKEL (reference sequence). There are 15 residues in the CDR3. CDR3 DNA sequence: TGTGCCAGCAGCCAAGCGGGTAGTCCCTACAATGAGCAGTTCTTC. It encodes CASSQAGSPYNEQFF.

CDR3 loop: CASSPRDSDYEQYF. CDR3 in DNA: TGTGCCAGTAGCCCACGGGACAGCGACTACGAGCAGTACTTC. This chain links TRBV7-6 with TRBJ2-7; 7 positions match TRBD1. The J segment lost 3 bases and the V segment lost 9 bases, leaving 11 bases of the junction unmatched. There are 14 residues in the CDR3. Germline V gene data show CDR1 as SGHVS and CDR2 as FNYEAQ.

Written as DNA, the CDR3 is TGCAGCGTCGCCGACAGCACGAACACTGAAGCTTTCTTT. Its protein is CSVADSTNTEAFF. The rearrangement uses TRBV29-1 and TRBJ1-1, with a possible D match to TRBD1 (5 bases). From germline, CDR1 is SQVTM and CDR2 ANQGSEA. The germline V and J ends were trimmed by 6 bases and 1 base, with 12 bases remaining between them. This CDR3 comprises 13 residues. Full variable domain (outside the CDR3, taken from reference TRBV29-1 and TRBJ1-1): SAVISQKPSRDICQRGTSLTIQCQVDSQVTMMFWYRQQPGQSLTLIATANQGSEATYESGFVIDKFPISRPNLTFSTLTVSNMSPEDSSIYLCSVADSTNTEAFFGQGTRLTVV.

The V gene is TRBV5-4, the J gene TRBJ2-7, with 15 bases identical to TRBD2. Germline values: CDR1 SGHNT, CDR2 YYREEE (reference sequence). The V gene end was trimmed by 5 bases and the J gene end by 2 bases; junction bases not matched to a gene: 8. There are 17 residues in the CDR3. The CDR3 sequence is CASSGGLAGGNPYEQYF. CDR3 DNA sequence: TGTGCCAGCAGTGGGGGACTAGCGGGGGGCAACCCCTACGAGCAGTACTTC.

This clone was seen a single time. The chain employs TRBV29-1 and TRBJ2-3, with 11 positions matching TRBD2. V lost 5 bases, J lost 5 bases, and 6 bases stayed unmatched. There are 14 residues in the CDR3. Germline-derived CDR1 and CDR2 are SQVTM and ANQGSEA. The chain's CDR3 is CSVSASGGRDTQYF. The CDR3, as DNA: TGCAGCGTTTCGGCTAGCGGGGGGCGAGATACGCAGTATTTT.

V usage is TRBV5-5 and J usage is TRBJ1-5; the D is unclear. V dropped 3 bases and J dropped 4 bases, with 14 bases sitting between them. CDR1 is SGHKS, CDR2 YYEKEE, per germline (reference sequence). CDR3 size: 15 residues. Here the CDR3 reads CASSSFLGENQPQHF. Here the CDR3 DNA reads TGTGCCAGCAGCTCCTTTCTCGGGGAGAATCAGCCCCAGCATTTT.

The V call is TRBV27, the J call TRBJ1-1, with 7 nucleotides matching TRBD1. Germline trimming cut 5 bases from V and 8 bases from J; bases unmatched to any gene: 8. The CDR3 loop spans 13 amino acids. Looked up from germline, CDR1 is MNHEY and CDR2 is SMNVEV (reference sequence). As DNA, the CDR3 is TGTGCCAGCAGTGCCCAGACAGGGAACGAAGCTTTCTTT. It yields the protein CASSAQTGNEAFF.

V and J are TRBV2 and TRBJ2-1; 10 bases fit TRBD2. CDR3 length: 12 residues. Germline CDR1 reads SNHLY; CDR2 reads FYNNEI. CDR3 sequence (DNA): TGTGAGGGGGGGACTAGCGTCAATGAGCAGTTCTTC. This translates into CEGGTSVNEQFF.

The rearrangement links TRBV7-9 to TRBJ1-2, with TRBD1 matching over 9 bases. The CDR3 consists of 17 residues. Germline-derived CDR1 and CDR2 are SEHNR and FQNEAQ (reference sequence). V gave up 10 bases and J gave up 4 bases; unmatched junction bases: 19. The CDR3 protein is CATLRTGEGLVSYGYTF. The CDR3 nucleotides are TGTGCCACCTTAAGGACAGGGGAAGGCTTAGTGAGCTATGGCTACACCTTC.

The chain joins TRBV3-1 (or the pseudogene TRBV3-2) to TRBJ2-7; no firm D call. The V end was cut by 2 bases, the J end by 3 bases, with 11 bases between. The germline gives CDR1 LGHDT, CDR2 YNNKEL (reference sequence). CDR3 length: 14 residues. The CDR3 DNA reads as TGTGCCAGCAGCCAAAACCTCAGGTTCTACGAGCAGTACTTC. Translation gives CASSQNLRFYEQYF.

CDR3 DNA: TGTGCCAGCCTCAAACAGGGGGCGCGTGGGACTGGGGCCAACGTCCTGACTTTC. It codes for CASLKQGARGTGANVLTF. The J gene is TRBJ2-6, the V gene TRBV13; 9 bases align to TRBD1. Germline CDR1 PRHDT, CDR2 FYEKMQ (reference sequence). This CDR3 contains 18 residues. V lost 8 bases and J lost 2; bases outside the gene matches: 13. Variable domain in full (rest from reference TRBV13 and TRBJ2-6): AAGVIQSPRHLIKEKRETATLKCYPIPRHDTVYWYQQGPGQDPQFLISFYEKMQSDKGSIPDRFSAQQFSDYHSELNMSSLELGDSALYFCASLKQGARGTGANVLTFGAGSRLTVL.

The chain is built from TRBV7-9 and TRBJ2-1; TRBD2 is a possible D gene (6 bases). Trimming cost V 5 bases and J 2 bases, with 19 bases left between them. The germline V gene encodes CDR1 SEHNR and CDR2 FQNEAQ (reference sequence). This CDR3 contains 17 residues. CDR3 bases: TGTGCCAGCAGCCCCAGTTTTAGGCGGGGCCCCTACAATGAGCAGTTCTTC. This codes for CASSPSFRRGPYNEQFF. Combining the CDR3 with reference TRBV7-9 and TRBJ2-1 gives the whole variable domain DTGVSQNPRHKITKRGQNVTFRCDPISEHNRLYWYRQTLGQGPEFLTYFQNEAQLEKSRLLSDRFSAERPKGSFSTLEIQRTEQGDSAMYLCASSPSFRRGPYNEQFFGPGTRLTVL.